This T cell receptor beta chain was sequenced in a study of T cell responses to AZD1222 COVID-19 vaccine. This CDR3 is built from 15 residues. Germline CDR1 and CDR2: LGHNT and FRNRAP. V lost 5 bases and J lost 6; bases outside the gene matches: 5. Here immunoSEQ multiplex PCR was the method, and the copy in TCRdb shows in-frame clones only, minus some. Of some 93,000 clones listed, 70% to 90% are singletons. J is TRBJ2-2 and V is TRBV12-5, with TRBD2 matching over 11 bases. The receptor's source is an adult who received the AZD1222 COVID-19 vaccine. This sample comprised peripheral blood, obtained 28 days after the second AZD1222 dose. The CDR3 reads CASGLAGGVAGELFF. CDR3 in DNA: TGTGCTAGTGGTCTAGCGGGGGGCGTGGCCGGGGAGCTGTTTTTT.